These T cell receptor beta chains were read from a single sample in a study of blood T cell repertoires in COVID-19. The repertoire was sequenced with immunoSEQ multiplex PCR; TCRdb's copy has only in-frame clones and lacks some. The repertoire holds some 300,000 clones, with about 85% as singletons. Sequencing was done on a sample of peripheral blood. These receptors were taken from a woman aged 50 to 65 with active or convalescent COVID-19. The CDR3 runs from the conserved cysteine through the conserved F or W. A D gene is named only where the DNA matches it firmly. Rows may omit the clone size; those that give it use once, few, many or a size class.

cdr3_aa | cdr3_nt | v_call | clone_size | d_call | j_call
CASGEDGNEQFF | TGTGCCAGTGGTGAGGATGGCAATGAGCAGTTCTTC | TRBV19 | - | - | TRBJ2-1
CASRSFGGATNEKLFF | TGTGCCAGCAGGTCATTTGGGGGCGCAACTAATGAAAAACTGTTTTTT | TRBV2 | - | - | TRBJ1-4
CASRRNTEAFF | TGTGCCAGCAGGCGGAACACTGAAGCTTTCTTT | TRBV28 | - | - | TRBJ1-1
CASSRAGTGGHEQYF | TGTGCCAGCAGCCGAGCGGGGACAGGGGGCCACGAGCAGTACTTC | TRBV5-5 | - | TRBD1 | TRBJ2-7
CASSFGDRSYGYTF | TGTGCCAGCAGCTTCGGGGACAGATCCTATGGCTACACCTTC | TRBV7-9 | - | TRBD1 | TRBJ1-2
CASSLLRGAQGYTF | TGTGCCAGCAGTTTGCTCCGGGGGGCGCAAGGCTACACCTTC | TRBV28 | - | - | TRBJ1-2
CASSPGLLQGSGYTF | TGCGCCAGCAGCCCCGGACTTTTACAGGGTTCCGGCTACACCTTC | TRBV5-1 | few | - | TRBJ1-2
CATSRDLGRDVSYGYTF | TGTGCCACCAGCAGAGATCTTGGCAGGGATGTGAGCTATGGCTACACCTTC | TRBV15 | - | - | TRBJ1-2
CAISEQGNEQFF | TGTGCCATCAGTGAGCAGGGCAATGAGCAGTTCTTC | TRBV10-3 | once | - | TRBJ2-1
CASSRDRFNSPLHF | TGTGCCAGCAGCAGAGACAGGTTTAATTCACCCCTCCACTTT | TRBV3-1/TRBV3-2 | - | - | TRBJ1-6
CASSPGTGSIFYSPLHF | TGTGCCAGCTCACCAGGGACAGGGTCAATTTTCTATTCACCCCTCCACTTT | TRBV18 | - | TRBD1 | TRBJ1-6
CAITGLWTSEAFF | TGTGCCATCACCGGACTATGGACATCTGAAGCTTTCTTT | TRBV10-3 | - | - | TRBJ1-1
CASRRGQGNYGYTF | TGTGCCAGCAGGAGGGGACAGGGAAACTATGGCTACACCTTC | TRBV6-5 | - | TRBD1 | TRBJ1-2
CASSLVLGGEQYF | TGTGCCAGCAGCTTGGTTCTAGGTGGCGAGCAGTACTTC | TRBV7-9 | - | - | TRBJ2-7
CASSQVGGAPGSYEQYF | TGTGCCAGCAGCCAAGTTGGGGGGGCCCCGGGCTCCTACGAGCAGTACTTC | TRBV4-2 | - | - | TRBJ2-7
CASRLLEHLAKNIQYF | TGTGCCAGCAGGTTACTAGAACACTTAGCCAAAAACATTCAGTACTTC | TRBV11-2 | many | - | TRBJ2-4
CASSPQQGASNQPQHF | TGTGCCAGCAGTCCTCAACAGGGGGCGAGCAATCAGCCCCAGCATTTT | TRBV27 | - | TRBD1 | TRBJ1-5
CASSLTGVGETQYF | TGCGCCAGCAGCTTGACAGGGGTGGGAGAGACCCAGTACTTC | TRBV5-1 | - | TRBD1 | TRBJ2-5
CASSRAGVGNSPLHF | TGTGCCAGCAGCCGGGCCGGGGTCGGGAATTCACCCCTCCACTTT | TRBV5-4 | - | - | TRBJ1-6
CASSISGGSYNEQFF | TGTGCCAGCAGCATAAGCGGAGGCTCCTACAATGAGCAGTTCTTC | TRBV7-9 | - | - | TRBJ2-1
CASSESLQGSGYGYTF | TGTGCCAGCAGTGAATCCCTACAGGGGAGCGGCTATGGCTACACCTTC | TRBV25-1 | - | TRBD1 | TRBJ1-2
CASSSGTGGNQPQHF | TGTGCCAGCAGTTCGGGGACAGGGGGCAATCAGCCCCAGCATTTT | TRBV6-5 | - | TRBD1 | TRBJ1-5
CATSDQRPGEQNEQFF | TGTGCCACCAGTGATCAGAGGCCGGGAGAACAAAATGAGCAGTTCTTC | TRBV24-1 | - | - | TRBJ2-1
CASSLGRNTEAFF | TGTGCCAGCAGCTTAGGTCGGAACACTGAAGCTTTCTTT | TRBV11-3 | once | - | TRBJ1-1
CASSLGDSFFMNTEAFF | TGCGCCAGCAGCCTGGGGGACAGCTTCTTCATGAACACTGAAGCTTTCTTT | TRBV5-1 | - | TRBD1 | TRBJ1-1
CAWTGAPSGNTIYF | TGTGCCTGGACTGGGGCCCCCTCTGGAAACACCATATATTTT | TRBV30 | - | - | TRBJ1-3
CASSEAGTASSYEQYF | TGTGCCAGCAGTGAAGCAGGGACAGCCAGCTCCTACGAGCAGTACTTC | TRBV6-1 | - | TRBD1 | TRBJ2-7
CAWKETGARGTQYF | TGTGCCTGGAAGGAGACAGGGGCCCGGGGGACCCAGTACTTC | TRBV30 | - | TRBD1 | TRBJ2-5
CAIRASGRTQETQYF | TGTGCCATCAGGGCTAGCGGGAGAACCCAAGAGACCCAGTACTTC | TRBV10-3 | - | TRBD2 | TRBJ2-5
CASSISDSGNTIYF | TGTGCCAGTAGTATCTCAGACTCTGGAAACACCATATATTTT | TRBV19 | - | - | TRBJ1-3
CASSGQVKAFF | TGTGCCAGCAGCGGACAGGTGAAAGCTTTCTTT | TRBV7-9 | - | TRBD1 | TRBJ1-1